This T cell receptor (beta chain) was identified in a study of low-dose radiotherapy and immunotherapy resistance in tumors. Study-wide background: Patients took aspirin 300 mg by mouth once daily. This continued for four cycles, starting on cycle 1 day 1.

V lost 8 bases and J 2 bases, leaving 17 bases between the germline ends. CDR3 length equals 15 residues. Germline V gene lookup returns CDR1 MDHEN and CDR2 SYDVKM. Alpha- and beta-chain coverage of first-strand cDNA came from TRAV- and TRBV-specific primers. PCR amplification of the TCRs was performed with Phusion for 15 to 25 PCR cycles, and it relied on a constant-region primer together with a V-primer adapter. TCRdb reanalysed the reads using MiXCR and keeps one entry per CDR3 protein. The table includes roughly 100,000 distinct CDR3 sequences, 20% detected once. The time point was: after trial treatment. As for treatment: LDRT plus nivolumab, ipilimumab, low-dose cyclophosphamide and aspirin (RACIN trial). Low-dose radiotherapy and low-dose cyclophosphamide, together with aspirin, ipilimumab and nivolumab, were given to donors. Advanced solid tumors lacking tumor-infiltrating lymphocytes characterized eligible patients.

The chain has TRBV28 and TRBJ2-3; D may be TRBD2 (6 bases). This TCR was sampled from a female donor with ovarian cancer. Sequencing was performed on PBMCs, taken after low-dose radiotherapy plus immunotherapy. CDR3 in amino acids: CASYPRRGSTDTQYF. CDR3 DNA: TGTGCCAGCTACCCCCGGCGGGGTTCCACAGATACGCAGTATTTT.